The T cell receptor (beta chain) described here comes from a study of neurological immune-mediated disorders. TCRdb fed the 5' RACE reads into MiXCR, producing one record per CDR3 protein. The repertoire holds over 50,000 distinct CDR3 sequences, with over 4% as singletons. At least ten counts were recorded for this clonotype. Sequencing used PBMCs. The receptor's source is a human donor with multiple sclerosis. The donor label of this sample is uncertain.

The CDR3 here is CATSDGGSPLHF. The DNA for the CDR3 is TGTGCCACCAGTGATGGGGGTTCACCCCTCCACTTT. The chain carries TRBV24-1 and TRBJ1-6; D is perhaps TRBD1 (5 bases). V gave up 3 bases and J gave up 9 bases, with 5 bases separating them. CDR1 and CDR2 (germline): KGHDR, SFDVKD. The length of the CDR3 is 12 residues.